A selection of T cell receptor beta chains follows, all from one sample in a study of blood T cell repertoires in COVID-19. TCRdb's table, derived via immunoSEQ multiplex PCR, lists solely in-frame clones and lacks some. Of fewer than 180,000 clones listed, 84% are singletons. Input material: peripheral blood. Receptors were obtained from a man between 65 and 79 years old with acute or convalescent COVID-19. CDR3s include the opening cysteine and the closing phenylalanine or tryptophan. A D gene is named only where the DNA matches it firmly. The size of a clone is reported for some rows only, either as once, few or many, or as a class for expanded clones.

.	TRBV28	TRBJ1-3	.	TGTGCCAGCAGTTCACAGGGCCGTGGAAACACCATATATTTT	CASSSQGRGNTIYF
.	TRBV5-4	TRBJ2-2	.	TGTGCCAGCAATAGGGGTTACACCGGGGAGCTGTTTTTT	CASNRGYTGELFF
once	TRBV5-4	TRBJ2-1	TRBD2	TGTGCCAGCAGCTTGGGACTAGCGGGAGCCCGGGAGCAGTTCTTC	CASSLGLAGAREQFF
.	TRBV3-1/TRBV3-2	TRBJ1-2	TRBD1	TGTGCCAGCAGCCAAGGACAGGGGTCGCATGGCTACACCTTC	CASSQGQGSHGYTF
once	TRBV5-1	TRBJ2-2	.	TGCGCCAGCAGCCTGGGACTCACCGCGAACACCGGGGAGCTGTTTTTT	CASSLGLTANTGELFF
.	TRBV21-1	TRBJ1-6	.	TGTGCCAGCAGCCAGAACGGACAGGGAAATTCACCCCTCCACTTT	CASSQNGQGNSPLHF
.	TRBV4-1	TRBJ1-6	.	TGCGCCAGCAGCCAGGGGGGGGCTTGGGATAATTCACCCCTCCACTTT	CASSQGGAWDNSPLHF
many	TRBV28	TRBJ2-3	TRBD2	TGTGCCAGCAGTTTGCTAGCGGGGGGCACAGATACGCAGTATTTT	CASSLLAGGTDTQYF
.	TRBV9	TRBJ1-5	.	TGTGCCAGCAGCGTAGGGGGAGGGAAAAATCAGCCCCAGCATTTT	CASSVGGGKNQPQHF
.	TRBV20-1	TRBJ1-3	.	TGCAGTGCTAGTTTCGGCTCTGGAAACACCATATATTTT	CSASFGSGNTIYF
.	TRBV5-1	TRBJ2-5	TRBD1	TGCGCCAGCAGGCAACGCCCGGGACAGGGGAGGCAAGAGACCCAGTACTTC	CASRQRPGQGRQETQYF
once	TRBV5-4	TRBJ2-2	.	TGTGCCAGCAGGGTCGGGGCTAGCGACGGGGAGCTGTTTTTT	CASRVGASDGELFF
.	TRBV9	TRBJ2-5	TRBD1	TGTGCCAGCAGCCGTACCGGGACAGGGAGTTTTTCGGAGACCCAGTACTTC	CASSRTGTGSFSETQYF
.	TRBV2	TRBJ2-1	.	TGTGCCAGCAGTGAGGTGGGGACTGGAGGTGATGAGCAGTTCTTC	CASSEVGTGGDEQFF
.	TRBV5-6	TRBJ2-4	.	TGTGCCAGCAGCTTGGCGGGTCCCAAAGGCATTCAGTACTTC	CASSLAGPKGIQYF
.	TRBV4-2	TRBJ1-2	TRBD1	TGTGCCAGCAGCCAAGCGCGGACAGGCGGTGGCTACACCTTC	CASSQARTGGGYTF
.	TRBV27	TRBJ1-4	TRBD1	TGTGCCAGCAGTTCCGCGGACAGGTCCGCAACTAATGAAAAACTGTTTTTT	CASSSADRSATNEKLFF
.	TRBV2	TRBJ1-1	.	TGTGCCAGCATCGTGGACAGTACGAACACTGAAGCTTTCTTT	CASIVDSTNTEAFF